This T cell receptor (beta chain) was documented in a study of molecular identifiers for immune sequencing clone quantification. This clonotype was counted ten times or more. TCRdb processed the PCR reads anew with MiXCR; each CDR3 protein has one entry. Among hundreds of thousands of distinct CDR3 sequences listed, roughly 23% were seen once. This CDR3 is 13 amino acids long. Trimming left V 3 bases short and J 1 base short, with 9 bases between. CDR1 is SQVTM and CDR2 is ANQGSEA in the germline V gene. This rearrangement joins TRBV29-1 to TRBJ1-1; possible D gene TRBD1, 5 bases. What was sequenced was naive CD8+ T cells from blood, with Jurkat cell RNA spiked in. Subset reported: FACS-sorted CD8+CD4-CCR7+CD45RA+ naive T cells. This receptor was obtained from a human donor in good health. Some libraries in this study had Jurkat cell RNA spiked in. CDR3 DNA: TGCAGCGTTGACGGGACGGCGAACACTGAAGCTTTCTTT. It translates to CSVDGTANTEAFF. Full variable domain (missing parts from reference TRBV29-1 and TRBJ1-1): SAVISQKPSRDICQRGTSLTIQCQVDSQVTMMFWYRQQPGQSLTLIATANQGSEATYESGFVIDKFPISRPNLTFSTLTVSNMSPEDSSIYLCSVDGTANTEAFFGQGTRLTVV.